This T cell receptor beta chain was identified during a study of CD8 T cells in ankylosing spondylitis. Via MiXCR, TCRdb re-called the 5' RACE reads, giving one row per CDR3 protein. The sample has 700,000 to 1,000,000 distinct CDR3 sequences; 12% are singletons. Study findings and constraints: Clones linked to disease, bearing a CD8+ phenotype, were relatively rare in peripheral blood. In ankylosing spondylitis blood, a motif of several highly homologous TCR beta variants appeared characteristic. Existing reports had already noted some motif variants in reactive arthritis synovial fluid and blood.

V lost 5 bases and J lost 6, with 16 bases in between. Germline loops: CDR1 SQVTM, CDR2 ANQGSEA. This CDR3 is built from 13 residues. Notes on this clonotype: The antigen is not known.

The specimen was blood, either unsorted or a sorted T cell fraction (not recorded which). The receptor's source is a male donor with ankylosing spondylitis. The chain carries TRBV29-1 and TRBJ1-2, with D unclear. CDR3 bases: TGCAGCGTTTCCTCCGACGTGGGGAATGGCTACACCTTC. It specifies CSVSSDVGNGYTF.